The following is a T cell receptor (beta chain) sequence with its context. This CDR3 has 16 residues. Germline CDR1 reads MNHEY; CDR2 reads SMNVEV (reference sequence). J lost 5 bases, V lost 5 bases, and 8 bases had no gene match. The record originates from a study of blood T cell repertoires in COVID-19. Across the study: There were acute and convalescent COVID-19 samples, and they came from the United States, Italy and Spain. PBMCs, B-cell-depleted T cells, or T cells were the source of the cDNA or gDNA that made up the material.

In the source study's methods: Counts of nucleated cells, estimated from reference gene primer amplification, were obtained. The method was immunoSEQ multiplex PCR; TCRdb's version includes in-frame clones alone and lacks a portion of them. The DNA was the basis for D and trimming; V, J and clone size are from that table. This sample has 450,000 to 500,000 clones; approximately 85% occur once, and the top ten carry roughly 3.1%. The TCR comes from a human donor in a cohort sampled during active COVID-19. The sequencing input was peripheral blood. The chain combines TRBV27 with TRBJ2-7; 14 bases agree with TRBD2. CDR3 region: CASSAGTSGSLDEQYF. CDR3 DNA sequence: TGTGCCAGCAGTGCCGGGACTAGCGGGAGTCTGGACGAGCAGTACTTC.